The 29 T cell receptor beta chains below all came from one sample that was sequenced in a study of cytomegalovirus exposure and HLA in healthy donors (dated by TCRdb to the late 2010s). The receptor library was made with the immunoSEQ multiplex PCR assay. This immuneACCESS table, as held by TCRdb, lists in-frame sequences with V and J called but not all clones. Of the missing ones, under half trace to an unresolved V gene in checked studies; the others have no known cause. Recorded for this sample are some 69,000 clones; roughly 95% of them occurred a single time. 4.5% to 5% of the sample rests with the top ten. Source material: PBMCs. The receptors derive from a woman aged 18-29 years in good health and CMV-seropositive.

The chain carries TRBV5-1 and TRBJ2-5; D might be TRBD2 (5 bases). The CDR3 extends over 13 amino acids. Germline V CDR1 and CDR2: SGHRS, YFSETQ. V was pared by 4 bases and J by 2 bases, with 9 bases between. CDR3 DNA sequence: TGCGCCAGCAGCATACGAGGGCAAGAGACCCAGTACTTC. This codes for CASSIRGQETQYF.

The chain recombines TRBV7-6 with TRBJ2-5, with D unresolved. V shed 5 bases and J shed 5 bases, with 6 bases lying between them. The germline V gene encodes CDR1 SGHVS and CDR2 FNYEAQ. The CDR3 is made up of 11 amino acids. CDR3 amino acids: CASSPRETQYF. The CDR3 nucleotides are TGTGCCAGCAGCCCACGGGAGACCCAGTACTTC.

About this clone: Germline and junction disagree at one end, which may indicate a read error. This chain links TRBV15 with TRBJ1-1; the D gene is possibly TRBD1 (5 bases). The CDR3 runs 12 residues. The germline V gene encodes CDR1 LNHNV and CDR2 YYDKDF (reference sequence). The CDR3 nucleotides are TGTGCCACCAGCAGAGATGGGGCCCGTAGGATCTTT. Its protein is CATSRDGARRIF. The full variable domain, completed using reference TRBV15 and TRBJ1-1, is DAMVIQNPRYQVTQFGKPVTLSCSQTLNHNVMYWYQQKSSQAPKLLFHYYDKDFNNEADTPDNFQSRRPNTSFCFLDIRSPGLGDTAMYLCATSRDGARRIFGQGTRLTVV.

This clone is a singleton in its sample. The genes are TRBV7-8 and TRBJ2-7, with TRBD1 matching 11 bases. Germline loops: CDR1 SGHVS, CDR2 FQNEAQ. J was trimmed by 2 bases and V by 8 bases; bases with no gene match: 2. The CDR3 covers 13 residues. In DNA, the CDR3 is TGTGCCAGCCGGACAGGGGGCGCCTACGAGCAGTACTTC. Translated, it gives CASRTGGAYEQYF.

The J gene is TRBJ2-7, the V gene TRBV11-1; TRBD2 matches 8 bases. The ends lost 5 bases at V and 3 bases at J; junction bases unmatched: 6. CDR1 is SGHAT, CDR2 FQDESV, per germline (reference sequence). This CDR3 region has 14 residues. CDR3 loop: CASSPGLDLYEQYF. The CDR3 DNA reads as TGTGCCAGCAGCCCGGGACTAGACCTCTACGAGCAGTACTTC.

The chain recombines TRBV29-1 with TRBJ2-7; 7 bases match TRBD1. V shed 3 bases and J 0 bases; nucleotides not matched to a gene: 14. Germline CDR1 is SQVTM and CDR2 is ANQGSEA. CDR3 length: 17 residues. In nucleotides, the CDR3 is TGCAGCGTTGACGAGTATTCTTCCGGGACAGCCTCCTACGAGCAGTACTTC. Its protein is CSVDEYSSGTASYEQYF.

The chain combines TRBV18 with TRBJ1-5, with D unresolved. The CDR3 extends over 13 amino acids. V was cut by 2 bases and J by 1 base, with 3 bases left in between. Germline CDR1 reads KGHSH; CDR2 reads LQKENI. In nucleotides, the CDR3 is TGTGCCAGCTCACCAGAGAGCAATCAGCCCCAGCATTTT. The encoded protein is CASSPESNQPQHF.

This clone was recorded once. This chain joins TRBV6-5 and TRBJ2-1; TRBD2 is a possible D gene (6 bases). Per the germline V gene, CDR1 is MNHEY and CDR2 is SVGAGI. The CDR3 length is 16 residues. V was clipped by 0 bases and J by 6 bases, with 15 bases between them. CDR3 sequence (DNA): TGTGCCAGCAGTTACTCGGGACTCATGGGTTCCAATGAGCAGTTCTTC. Its translation: CASSYSGLMGSNEQFF.

The count of this clone is one. This CDR3 reads CASSLATGYQPQHF. CDR3 nucleotides: TGTGCCAGCAGTTTAGCGACAGGGTATCAGCCCCAGCATTTT. V and J are TRBV27 and TRBJ1-5, with 7 bases that match TRBD1. Germline loops: CDR1 MNHEY, CDR2 SMNVEV (reference sequence). Unmatched junction bases numbered 3, after V lost 2 bases and J lost 5 bases. CDR3 length: 14 residues.

CDR3 loop: CAIDNGTGGKGKNIQYF. The CDR3 DNA follows: TGTGCCATCGATAACGGGACAGGGGGCAAGGGGAAGAACATTCAGTACTTC. The V gene is TRBV27, the J gene TRBJ2-4; 12 bases match TRBD1. CDR1 is MNHEY, CDR2 SMNVEV, per germline (reference sequence). V was pared by 10 bases and J by 7 bases, with 17 bases of the junction left unmatched. This CDR3 comprises 17 residues.

This chain connects TRBV16 to TRBJ1-1; D is perhaps TRBD1 (6 bases). Germline CDR1 KGHSY, CDR2 FQNENV. The V and J ends lost 1 base and 1 base respectively, with 19 bases between them. The CDR3 is made up of 18 amino acids. CDR3: CASSQWGGGLGANTEAFF. As DNA, the CDR3 is TGTGCCAGCAGCCAATGGGGGGGAGGGCTGGGGGCGAACACTGAAGCTTTCTTT. Supplemented by reference TRBV16 and TRBJ1-1, the full variable domain reads GEEVAQTPKHLVRGEGQKAKLYCAPIKGHSYVFWYQQVLKNEFKFLISFQNENVFDETGMPKERFSAKCLPNSPCSLEIQATKLEDSAVYFCASSQWGGGLGANTEAFFGQGTRLTVV.

V and J are TRBV6-1 and TRBJ1-3; 10 nucleotides match TRBD1. Trimming removed 8 bases from V and 3 bases from J; junction bases left unmatched: 7. Germline V gives CDR1 MNHNS, CDR2 SASEGT. The CDR3 runs to 15 residues. In DNA, the CDR3 is TGTGCCAGCGAGATGACAGGGGGCTTTGGAAACACCATATATTTT. Translation: CASEMTGGFGNTIYF.

The CDR3 sequence: CASSEGDTGELFF. CDR3 DNA sequence: TGCGCCAGCAGCGAGGGAGACACCGGGGAGCTGTTTTTT. The chain has TRBV5-1 and TRBJ2-2; D might be TRBD2 (5 bases). The CDR3 extends over 13 amino acids. Germline CDR1 SGHRS, CDR2 YFSETQ. V was shortened by 4 bases and J by 3 bases, with 7 bases between the two germline ends.

Turning to this clone: Germline is not matched at one junction end, which may reflect a read error. The V call is TRBV7-9, the J call TRBJ2-3; the match to TRBD1 covers 8 bases. CDR1 and CDR2 from the germline V gene are SEHNR and FQNEAQ (reference sequence). The CDR3 runs to 16 residues. The CDR3 sequence is CASSFQGAFGTNTQYF. The CDR3 DNA follows: TGTGCCAGCAGCTTTCAGGGGGCCTTTGGCACAAATACGCAGTATTTT. The full variable domain, in which reference TRBV7-9 and TRBJ2-3 provide the parts outside the CDR3, is DTGVSQNPRHKITKRGQNVTFRCDPISEHNRLYWYRQTLGQGPEFLTYFQNEAQLEKSRLLSDRFSAERPKGSFSTLEIQRTEQGDSAMYLCASSFQGAFGTNTQYFGPGTRLTVL.

The V call is TRBV27, the J call TRBJ2-1, with 9 bases that match TRBD2. This CDR3 contains 16 residues. Losses at the gene ends were 3 bases for V and 2 bases for J; bases not matched to a gene: 5. CDR1 is MNHEY and CDR2 is SMNVEV in the germline V gene (reference sequence). The CDR3, as DNA: TGTGCCAGCAGTTTCCTAGCGGGACCGGCCTACAATGAGCAGTTCTTC. It translates to CASSFLAGPAYNEQFF.

The CDR3: CASSQDRGTSGVEQYF. DNA for the CDR3: TGTGCCAGCAGCCAAGATCGGGGGACTAGCGGGGTCGAGCAGTACTTC. This chain uses TRBV4-2 with TRBJ2-7; TRBD2 matches at 13 bases. Germline V gives CDR1 LGHNA, CDR2 YNFKEQ. V was pared by 0 bases and J by 6 bases, with 5 bases of the junction left unmatched. This CDR3 spans 16 amino acids.

The chain links TRBV5-6 to TRBJ1-4, with D possibly being TRBD1 (6 bases). Trimming took 3 bases from V and 5 from J, leaving 11 bases between them. Germline CDR1 reads SGHDT; CDR2 reads YYEEEE. The length of the CDR3 is 14 residues. This chain's CDR3 is CASSSGTHNEKLFF. CDR3 nucleotide sequence: TGTGCCAGCAGCTCCGGGACACACAATGAAAAACTGTTTTTT.

J is TRBJ2-7 and V is TRBV6-5; TRBD1 agrees at 7 bases. The junction had 9 bases not matched to a gene; V was cut back by 10 bases and J by 3 bases. Germline CDR1 MNHEY, CDR2 SVGAGI. This CDR3 region has 13 residues. The DNA of the CDR3 is TGTGCCACCCGGGACAGACTAAGCTACGAGCAGTACTTC. Translated: CATRDRLSYEQYF.

J is TRBJ1-5 and V is TRBV27, with a tentative D call TRBD1 (5 bases). Trimming left V 0 bases short and J 2 bases short, with 8 bases between. Germline loops: CDR1 MNHEY, CDR2 SMNVEV (reference sequence). There are 15 residues in the CDR3. The chain's CDR3 is CASSLSGAGNQPQHF. The DNA for the CDR3 is TGTGCCAGCAGTTTATCAGGGGCGGGCAATCAGCCCCAGCATTTT.

The chain recombines TRBV28 with TRBJ2-1; 7 positions agree with TRBD2. This CDR3 is 17 amino acids long. The V gene end was trimmed by 7 bases and the J gene end by 2 bases; junction bases not matched to a gene: 14. Germline CDR1 is MDHEN and CDR2 is SYDVKM. CDR3 in DNA: TGTGCCAGCACTCCCGTCCCTGGCGGGAGTGCCTACAATGAGCAGTTCTTC. Amino acids: CASTPVPGGSAYNEQFF.

The CDR3: CASSQDVTGAKNIQYF. The CDR3 bases are TGTGCCAGCAGCCAAGATGTGACGGGGGCCAAAAACATTCAGTACTTC. The rearrangement uses TRBV4-2 and TRBJ2-4; maybe TRBD2 (5 bases). The ends were cut back, 0 bases at V and 1 base at J, with 10 bases in the middle. Germline CDR1 LGHNA, CDR2 YNFKEQ. This CDR3 has 16 amino acids.

This chain links TRBV18 with TRBJ2-1; 12 positions agree with TRBD2. After removal of 3 bases from V and 6 bases from J, the junction contained 3 bases not matched to a gene. This CDR3 has 15 residues. Germline V gene sequence: CDR1 KGHSH, CDR2 LQKENI. Here the CDR3 DNA reads TGTGCCAGCTCACCTCGGACTAGCGGGATCAATGAGCAGTTCTTC. Protein sequence: CASSPRTSGINEQFF.

The rearrangement uses TRBV2 and TRBJ2-1, with 10 bases matching TRBD2. The germline V gene encodes CDR1 SNHLY and CDR2 FYNNEI. The CDR3 length is 18 residues. V lost 7 bases and J lost 7; bases outside the gene matches: 19. CDR3 sequence (DNA): TGTGCCAGCACCGCCCGGGCTAGCGGGAGTGGGGGGCCGAATGAGCAGTTCTTC. Translated, it gives CASTARASGSGGPNEQFF.

The chain employs TRBV4-1 and TRBJ2-5; 10 nucleotides match TRBD2. CDR1 and CDR2 (germline): MGHRA, YSYEKL. The CDR3 length is 17 residues. V lost 1 base and J lost 1; bases outside the gene matches: 6. The CDR3 reads CASSQVGLAAPQETQYF. The CDR3 nucleotides are TGCGCCAGCAGCCAAGTCGGACTAGCGGCACCCCAAGAGACCCAGTACTTC.

For the CDR3, the DNA is TGTGCCAGCAGTTCAGAGGGTGTCGAAAAACTGTTTTTT. Protein product: CASSSEGVEKLFF. The rearrangement uses TRBV27 and TRBJ1-4; D remains unclear. The CDR3 totals 13 residues. V lost 4 bases and J 8 bases, leaving 11 bases between the germline ends. Germline CDR1 MNHEY, CDR2 SMNVEV (reference sequence).

The chain has TRBV6-5 and TRBJ2-7, with unresolved D. Looked up from germline, CDR1 is MNHEY and CDR2 is SVGAGI. The ends were cut back, 5 bases at V and 0 bases at J, with 11 bases in the middle. This CDR3 has 14 amino acids. CDR3 nucleotides: TGTGCCAGCAGTCGCCGGTCGATCTCCTACGAGCAGTACTTC. Translated: CASSRRSISYEQYF.

This rearrangement joins TRBV10-3 to TRBJ2-5, with a tentative D call TRBD2 (6 bases). Germline lookup yields CDR1 ENHRY and CDR2 SYGVKD. The CDR3 has 13 amino acids. V lost 4 bases, J lost 3 bases, and 9 bases lay in between. CDR3 sequence: CAISAGGEETQYF. CDR3 nucleotides: TGTGCCATCAGTGCCGGGGGAGAAGAGACCCAGTACTTC.

The chain carries TRBV18 and TRBJ2-5; D uncertain. Germline V gene data show CDR1 as KGHSH and CDR2 as LQKENI. CDR3 length: 13 residues. Deletions cut 3 bases from V and 4 bases from J, with 9 bases between. As DNA, the CDR3 is TGTGCCAGCTCACCTTCAGGTCCAGAGACCCAGTACTTC. This sequence encodes CASSPSGPETQYF.

This chain's CDR3 is CASSVGQGPYNEQFF. The CDR3 DNA reads TGTGCCAGCAGCGTAGGGCAGGGGCCCTACAATGAGCAGTTCTTC. The genes are TRBV9 and TRBJ2-1, with a weak D call TRBD1 (6 bases). Germline V lookup: CDR1 SGDLS, CDR2 YYNGEE. Trimming left V 0 bases short and J 2 bases short, with 9 bases between. This CDR3 is built from 15 residues.